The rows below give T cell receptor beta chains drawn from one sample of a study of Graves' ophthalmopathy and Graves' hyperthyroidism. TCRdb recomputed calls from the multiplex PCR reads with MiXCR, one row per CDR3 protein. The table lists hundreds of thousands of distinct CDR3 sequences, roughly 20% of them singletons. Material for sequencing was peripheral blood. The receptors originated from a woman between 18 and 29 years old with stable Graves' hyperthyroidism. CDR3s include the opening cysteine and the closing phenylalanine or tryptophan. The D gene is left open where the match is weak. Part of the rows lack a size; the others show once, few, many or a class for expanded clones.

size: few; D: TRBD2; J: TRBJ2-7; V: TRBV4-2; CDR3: CASSQWGLAGAEQYF; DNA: TGTGCCAGCAGCCAGTGGGGACTAGCGGGAGCCGAGCAGTACTTC
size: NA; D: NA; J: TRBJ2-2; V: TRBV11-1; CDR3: CASSDLRNADPIGELFF; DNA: TGTGCCAGCAGCGATCTACGAAATGCAGACCCCATCGGGGAGCTGTTTTTT
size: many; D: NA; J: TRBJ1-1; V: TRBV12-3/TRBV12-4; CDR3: CASSLSGADTEAFF; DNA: TGTGCCAGCAGTTTGTCGGGGGCGGACACTGAAGCTTTCTTT
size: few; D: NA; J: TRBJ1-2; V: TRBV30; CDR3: CAWSVQSYGYTF; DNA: TGTGCCTGGAGTGTACAAAGCTATGGCTACACCTTC
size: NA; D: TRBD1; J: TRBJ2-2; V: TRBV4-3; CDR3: CASSERDRGIGELFF; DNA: TGCGCCAGCAGCGAACGGGACAGAGGAATCGGGGAGCTGTTTTTT
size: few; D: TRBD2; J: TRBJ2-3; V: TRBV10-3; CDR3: CAIRGTSGSDTDTQYF; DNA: TGTGCCATCAGGGGGACTAGCGGGAGTGACACAGATACGCAGTATTTT
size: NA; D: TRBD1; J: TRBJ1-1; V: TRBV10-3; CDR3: CAISGQGTYTEAFF; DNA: TGTGCCATCAGCGGACAGGGGACCTACACTGAAGCTTTCTTT
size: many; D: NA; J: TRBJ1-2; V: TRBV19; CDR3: CASSSGGTYGYTF; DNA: TGTGCCAGTAGTAGCGGAGGGACCTATGGCTACACCTTC
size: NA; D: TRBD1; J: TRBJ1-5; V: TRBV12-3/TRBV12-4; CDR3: CASSFAFLTGGNQPQHF; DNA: TGTGCCAGCAGTTTCGCGTTTTTGACAGGGGGCAATCAGCCCCAGCATTTT
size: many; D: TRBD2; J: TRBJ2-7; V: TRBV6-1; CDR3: CASRTSGSYEQYF; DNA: TGTGCCAGCAGGACTAGCGGGAGCTACGAGCAGTACTTC
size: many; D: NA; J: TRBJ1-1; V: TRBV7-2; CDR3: CASSLRRTYTEAFF; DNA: TGTGCCAGCAGCTTAAGGCGAACCTACACTGAAGCTTTCTTT
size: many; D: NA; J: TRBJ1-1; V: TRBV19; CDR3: CASSPRTGGGEAFF; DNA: TGTGCCAGTAGTCCTCGGACGGGCGGAGGTGAAGCTTTCTTT
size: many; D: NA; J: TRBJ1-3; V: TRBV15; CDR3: CATSRGRTDSGNTIYF; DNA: TGTGCCACCAGCAGAGGAAGGACAGACTCTGGAAACACCATATATTTT
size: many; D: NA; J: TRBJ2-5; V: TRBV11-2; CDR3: CASAGVPQETQYF; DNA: TGTGCCAGCGCAGGGGTTCCGCAAGAGACCCAGTACTTC
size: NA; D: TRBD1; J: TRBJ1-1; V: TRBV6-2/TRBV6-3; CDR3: CASSYARTGWTEAFF; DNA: TGTGCCAGCAGTTACGCCCGGACAGGGTGGACTGAAGCTTTCTTT
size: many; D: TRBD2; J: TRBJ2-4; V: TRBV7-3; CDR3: CASSPGLAVKLAKNIQYF; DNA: TGTGCCAGCAGCCCTGGACTAGCGGTCAAACTAGCCAAAAACATTCAGTACTTC
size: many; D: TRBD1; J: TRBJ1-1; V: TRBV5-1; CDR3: CASTGTGRSTEAFF; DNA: TGCGCCAGCACCGGGACAGGAAGGAGTACTGAAGCTTTCTTT
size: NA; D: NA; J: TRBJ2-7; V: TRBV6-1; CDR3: CASSAQRSYEQYF; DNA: TGTGCCAGCAGTGCACAGCGATCCTACGAGCAGTACTTC
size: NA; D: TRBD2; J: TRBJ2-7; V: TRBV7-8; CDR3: CASSSGLAGPDYEQYF; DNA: TGTGCCAGCAGCTCGGGACTAGCGGGACCTGACTACGAGCAGTACTTC
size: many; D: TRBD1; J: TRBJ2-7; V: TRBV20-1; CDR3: CSAGTGDFEQYF; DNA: TGCAGTGCTGGGACAGGGGACTTCGAGCAGTACTTC
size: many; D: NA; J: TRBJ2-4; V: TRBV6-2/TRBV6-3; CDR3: CASSLLRAGYTKNIQYF; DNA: TGTGCCAGCTCCCTCTTACGCGCGGGGTACACCAAAAACATTCAGTACTTC
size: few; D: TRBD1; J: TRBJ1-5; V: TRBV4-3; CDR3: CASSPKGTGYVMGNQPQHF; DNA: TGCGCCAGCAGCCCAAAGGGGACAGGGTATGTAATGGGCAATCAGCCCCAGCATTTT
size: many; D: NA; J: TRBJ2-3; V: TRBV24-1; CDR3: CATSPGGSTDTQYF; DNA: TGTGCCACCAGTCCCGGGGGAAGCACAGATACGCAGTATTTT
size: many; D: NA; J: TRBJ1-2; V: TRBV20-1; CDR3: CSASQDRLGYTF; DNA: TGCAGTGCTAGTCAGGACCGTCTTGGCTACACCTTC
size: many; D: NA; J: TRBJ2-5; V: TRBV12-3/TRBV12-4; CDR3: CASSDRSVWETQYF; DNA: TGTGCCAGCAGCGACAGGTCTGTCTGGGAGACCCAGTACTTC
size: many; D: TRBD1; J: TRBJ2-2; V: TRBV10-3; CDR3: CATTGQGFDGELFF; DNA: TGTGCCACCACTGGACAGGGCTTTGACGGGGAGCTGTTTTTT
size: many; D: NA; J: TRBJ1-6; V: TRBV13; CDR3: CASSLRFLGAGDSPPLHF; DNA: TGTGCCAGCAGCTTACGTTTTCTCGGGGCAGGGGATTCTCCACCCCTCCACTTT
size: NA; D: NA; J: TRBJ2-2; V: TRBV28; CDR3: CASRPVWNTTNTGELFF; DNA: TGTGCCAGCAGACCCGTCTGGAACACTACGAACACCGGGGAGCTGTTTTTT
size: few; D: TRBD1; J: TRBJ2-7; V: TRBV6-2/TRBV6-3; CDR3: CASSKGTGSYEQYF; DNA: TGTGCCAGCAGCAAGGGGACAGGGTCATACGAGCAGTACTTC
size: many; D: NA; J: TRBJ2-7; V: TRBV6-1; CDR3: CASSFGYSYEQYF; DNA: TGTGCCAGCAGCTTCGGGTACTCCTACGAGCAGTACTTC
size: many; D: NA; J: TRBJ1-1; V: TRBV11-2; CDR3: CASSSGDRRRNTEAFF; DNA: TGTGCCAGCAGCTCGGGGGACCGACGCAGGAACACTGAAGCTTTCTTT
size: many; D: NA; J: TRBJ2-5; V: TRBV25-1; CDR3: CASSEGTAVQETQYF; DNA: TGTGCCAGCAGTGAAGGCACAGCCGTCCAAGAGACCCAGTACTTC
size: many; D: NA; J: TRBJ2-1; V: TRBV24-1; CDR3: CATSEEGRGVDEQFF; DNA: TGTGCCACCAGTGAGGAGGGCAGGGGAGTCGATGAGCAGTTCTTC
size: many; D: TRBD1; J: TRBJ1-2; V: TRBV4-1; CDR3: CASSQVTGGDYGYTF; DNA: TGCGCCAGCAGCCAGGTTACAGGGGGGGACTATGGCTACACCTTC
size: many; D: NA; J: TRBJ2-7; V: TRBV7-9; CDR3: CASSLAAYEQYF; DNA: TGTGCCAGCAGTTTAGCAGCCTACGAGCAGTACTTC